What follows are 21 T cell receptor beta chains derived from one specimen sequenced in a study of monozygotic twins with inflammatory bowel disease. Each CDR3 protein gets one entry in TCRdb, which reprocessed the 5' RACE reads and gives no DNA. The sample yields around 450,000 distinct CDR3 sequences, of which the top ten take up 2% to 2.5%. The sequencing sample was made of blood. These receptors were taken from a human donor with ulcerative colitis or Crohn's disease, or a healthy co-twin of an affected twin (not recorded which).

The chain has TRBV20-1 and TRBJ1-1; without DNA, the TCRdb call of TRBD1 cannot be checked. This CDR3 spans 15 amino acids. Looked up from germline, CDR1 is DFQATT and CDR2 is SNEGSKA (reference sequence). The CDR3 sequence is CSARDGDRLNTEAFF.

The CDR3 protein is CSVHGRLNTEAFF. The V and J genes are TRBV29-1 and TRBJ1-1. The CDR3 covers 13 residues. Germline loops: CDR1 SQVTM, CDR2 ANQGSEA.

The CDR3 reads CAWSGLAGNEQFF. The chain combines TRBV30 with TRBJ2-1; TCRdb picks TRBD2, but there is no DNA to check that call. Germline CDR1 and CDR2: GTSNPN and SVGIG (reference sequence). This CDR3 has 13 amino acids.

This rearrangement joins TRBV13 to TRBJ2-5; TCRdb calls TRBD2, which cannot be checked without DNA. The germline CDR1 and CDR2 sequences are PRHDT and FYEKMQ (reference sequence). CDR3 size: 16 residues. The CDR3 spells CASSVTSGGAFKTQYF.

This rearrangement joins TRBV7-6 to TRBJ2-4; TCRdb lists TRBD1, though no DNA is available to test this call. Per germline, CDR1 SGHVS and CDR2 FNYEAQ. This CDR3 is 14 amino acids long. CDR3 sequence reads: CASSPRGVGNIQYF.

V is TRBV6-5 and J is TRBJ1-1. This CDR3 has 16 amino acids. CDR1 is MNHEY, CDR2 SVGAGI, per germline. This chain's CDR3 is CASSYQTSGMNTEAFF.

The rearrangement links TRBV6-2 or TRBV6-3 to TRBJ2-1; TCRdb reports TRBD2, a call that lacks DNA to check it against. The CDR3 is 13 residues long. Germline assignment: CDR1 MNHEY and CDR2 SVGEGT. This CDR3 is CASSYVLASEQFF.

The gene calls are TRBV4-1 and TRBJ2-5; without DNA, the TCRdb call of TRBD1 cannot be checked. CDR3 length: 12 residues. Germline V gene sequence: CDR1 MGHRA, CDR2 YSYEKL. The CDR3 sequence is CASSQNRETQYF.

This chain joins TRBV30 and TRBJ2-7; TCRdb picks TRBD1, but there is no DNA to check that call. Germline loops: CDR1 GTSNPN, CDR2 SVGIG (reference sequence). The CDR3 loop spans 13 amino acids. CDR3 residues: CAWSAQYRGEQYF.

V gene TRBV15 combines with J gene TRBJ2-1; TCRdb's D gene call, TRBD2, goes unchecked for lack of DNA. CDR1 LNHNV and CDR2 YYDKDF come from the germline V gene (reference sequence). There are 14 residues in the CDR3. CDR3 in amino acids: CATGLAVPSTQQFF.

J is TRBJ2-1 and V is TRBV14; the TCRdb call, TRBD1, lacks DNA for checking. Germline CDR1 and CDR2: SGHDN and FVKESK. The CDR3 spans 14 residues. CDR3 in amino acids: CASTGRPPYNEQFF.

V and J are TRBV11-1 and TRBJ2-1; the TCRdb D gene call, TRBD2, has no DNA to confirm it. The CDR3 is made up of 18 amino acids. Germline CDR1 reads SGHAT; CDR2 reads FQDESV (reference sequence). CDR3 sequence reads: CASSSRLAGASSYNEQFF.

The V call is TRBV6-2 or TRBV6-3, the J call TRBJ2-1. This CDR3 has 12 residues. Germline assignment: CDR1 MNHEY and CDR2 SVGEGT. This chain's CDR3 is CASSYPVNEQFF.

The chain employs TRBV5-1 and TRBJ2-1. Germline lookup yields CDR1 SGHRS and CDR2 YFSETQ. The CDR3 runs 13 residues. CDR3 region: CASSFKDDSEQFF.

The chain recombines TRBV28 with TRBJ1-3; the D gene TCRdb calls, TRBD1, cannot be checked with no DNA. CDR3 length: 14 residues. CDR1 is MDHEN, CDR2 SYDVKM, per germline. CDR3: CASCRGGAGNTIYF.

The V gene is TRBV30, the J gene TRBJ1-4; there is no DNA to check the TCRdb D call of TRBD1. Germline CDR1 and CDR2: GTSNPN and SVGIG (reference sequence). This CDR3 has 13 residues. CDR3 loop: CAWSGGPNEKLFF.

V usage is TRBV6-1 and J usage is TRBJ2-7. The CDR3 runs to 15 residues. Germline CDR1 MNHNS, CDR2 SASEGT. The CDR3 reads CASSLNWMGLYEQYF.

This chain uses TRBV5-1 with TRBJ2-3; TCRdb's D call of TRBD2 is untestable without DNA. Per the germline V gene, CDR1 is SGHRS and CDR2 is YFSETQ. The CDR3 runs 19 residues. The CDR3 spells CASSRLLETAGGLGDTQYF.

The CDR3 loop reads CASSLPGLANTGELFF. The V gene is TRBV5-1, the J gene TRBJ2-2; TCRdb indicates TRBD2, and absent DNA this call remains unverified. The CDR3 extends over 16 amino acids. Germline CDR1 is SGHRS and CDR2 is YFSETQ.

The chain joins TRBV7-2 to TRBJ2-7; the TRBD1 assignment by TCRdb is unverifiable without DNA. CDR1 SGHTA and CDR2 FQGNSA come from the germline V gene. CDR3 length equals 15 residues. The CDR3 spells CASSLGRDRVYEQYF.

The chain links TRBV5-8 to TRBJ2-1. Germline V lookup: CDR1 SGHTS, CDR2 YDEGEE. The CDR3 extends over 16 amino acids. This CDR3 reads CASSLRLSPSYNEQFF.